The 8 T cell receptor beta chains listed next were all sequenced from one sample in a study of identical twins. Using its own MiXCR run on the 5' RACE reads, TCRdb lists one record per CDR3 protein. This sample carries approximately 410,000 distinct CDR3 sequences, 15% to 20% of them seen once, and the ten largest clones take 9.5% to 15%. The sample comprised naive T cells sorted from blood. Receptors were obtained from a man aged 45 to 65 in good health.

At least ten counts were recorded for this clonotype. This chain links TRBV28 with TRBJ2-2; 9 bases map to TRBD2. This CDR3 spans 16 amino acids. Germline values: CDR1 MDHEN, CDR2 SYDVKM. Losses at the gene ends were 4 bases for V and 4 bases for J; bases not matched to a gene: 7. The CDR3 protein is CASSCGRDKCTGELFF. The CDR3 nucleotides are TGTGCCAGCAGTTGCGGGAGGGATAAATGCACCGGGGAGCTGTTTTTT.

Many counts were recorded for this clonotype. The chain carries TRBV4-3 and TRBJ2-2; D is uncertain. Germline CDR1 is LGHNA and CDR2 is YSLEER. CDR3 size: 12 residues. V was cut by 4 bases and J by 7 bases, with 7 bases left in between. The CDR3 reads CASSLLGGELFF. The CDR3 nucleotides read TGCGCCAGCAGCCTTCTGGGCGGGGAGCTGTTTTTT.

This clonotype occurred many times. The chain is built from TRBV20-1 and TRBJ2-1; D perhaps matches TRBD2 (6 bases). Germline CDR1 and CDR2: DFQATT and SNEGSKA (reference sequence). V dropped 3 bases and J dropped 3 bases, with 15 bases sitting between them. CDR3 size: 15 residues. The CDR3 protein is CSASRPRGFYNEQFF. The CDR3 coding sequence is TGCAGTGCTAGTAGGCCCCGGGGGTTCTACAATGAGCAGTTCTTC.

In this sample, this clonotype turned up a few times. The V and J genes are TRBV28 and TRBJ2-2; weak D call: TRBD2 (5 bases). The V and J ends lost 2 bases and 5 bases respectively, with 9 bases between them. This CDR3 has 14 residues. Per the germline V gene, CDR1 is MDHEN and CDR2 is SYDVKM. In DNA, the CDR3 is TGTGCCAGCAGTTTAGCATGGAGGACCGGGGAGCTGTTTTTT. Residues: CASSLAWRTGELFF.

This clonotype showed up many times. V is TRBV20-1 and J is TRBJ2-1; TRBD1 matches 9 bases. Germline CDR1 is DFQATT and CDR2 is SNEGSKA (reference sequence). J gave up 8 bases and V 5 bases, and 4 bases lay outside the gene matches. The CDR3 length is 12 residues. Here the CDR3 DNA reads TGCAGTGCTCAGGACAGGGGCGATGAGCAGTTCTTC. Translated, it gives CSAQDRGDEQFF.

There are many counts of this clonotype. The rearrangement joins TRBV9 to TRBJ1-1; D unresolved. Trimming took off 3 bases at V and 4 bases at J, with 7 bases between the two ends. This CDR3 has 12 residues. The germline V gene encodes CDR1 SGDLS and CDR2 YYNGEE. The CDR3 region has the DNA TGTGCCAGCAGCGGCGTGGGCACTGAAGCTTTCTTT. Its protein product is CASSGVGTEAFF.

This sequence joins TRBV11-2 and TRBJ2-5, with 8 positions matching TRBD2. Trimming cost V 1 base and J 4 bases; bases outside gene matches: 2. This CDR3 region has 14 residues. Germline CDR1 SGHAT, CDR2 FQNNGV. The CDR3 loop reads CASSLVTSGETQYF. The CDR3 bases are TGTGCCAGCAGCTTAGTCACTAGCGGAGAGACCCAGTACTTC.

This chain connects TRBV15 to TRBJ2-5; weak D call: TRBD1 (5 bases). V lost 0 bases, J lost 0 bases, and 8 bases lay in between. There are 15 residues in the CDR3. Germline V CDR1 and CDR2: LNHNV, YYDKDF (reference sequence). The CDR3 sequence: CATSREGRNQETQYF. Written as DNA, the CDR3 is TGTGCCACCAGCAGAGAGGGGCGAAACCAAGAGACCCAGTACTTC.